The 24 T cell receptor beta chains reported below all come from one sample, sequenced in a study of blood T cell repertoires in COVID-19. TCRdb keeps only in-frame clones here, not all; method: immunoSEQ multiplex PCR. The sample yields 350,000 or so clones, roughly 86% seen once. Sequences were obtained from PBMCs or T cells enriched from blood (not recorded which). The receptors here all came from a woman in her 30s who had been exposed to COVID-19.

CDR3 loop: CASSEMTGGESPLHF. The CDR3, as DNA: TGTGCCAGCAGTGAGATGACAGGGGGCGAATCACCCCTCCACTTT. This sequence joins TRBV6-4 and TRBJ1-6, with TRBD1 identical over 10 bases. Per germline, CDR1 MRHNA and CDR2 SNTAGT. After removal of 3 bases from V and 10 bases from J, the junction contained 6 bases not matched to a gene. This CDR3 region has 15 residues.

This rearrangement joins TRBV2 to TRBJ2-2; 8 nucleotides align to TRBD2. This CDR3 has 13 amino acids. V trimming: 11 bases; J trimming: 5 bases; junction bases outside the gene matches: 7. The germline V gene encodes CDR1 SNHLY and CDR2 FYNNEI. CDR3 protein: CAGNAGGTGELFF. CDR3 nucleotide sequence: TGTGCCGGCAACGCGGGAGGTACCGGGGAGCTGTTTTTT.

The J gene is TRBJ2-1, the V gene TRBV5-8, with TRBD1 as a possible D gene (5 bases). V was clipped by 5 bases and J by 3 bases, with 15 bases between them. Germline lookup yields CDR1 SGHTS and CDR2 YDEGEE. The CDR3 is 15 residues long. The CDR3 here is CASSPKIDSYNEQFF. The CDR3 DNA follows: TGTGCCAGCAGTCCCAAAATCGACAGCTACAATGAGCAGTTCTTC.

The rearrangement joins TRBV27 to TRBJ2-7, with 9 bases lining up with TRBD1. V lost 2 bases and J lost 5; bases outside the gene matches: 13. From germline, CDR1 is MNHEY and CDR2 SMNVEV (reference sequence). CDR3 size: 17 residues. The CDR3 protein is CASSLRRTGQGGHEQYF. CDR3 sequence (DNA): TGTGCCAGCAGTTTACGTAGGACGGGACAGGGAGGTCACGAGCAGTACTTC.

The chain recombines TRBV27 with TRBJ1-6, with a weak D call TRBD1 (5 bases). CDR1 is MNHEY and CDR2 is SMNVEV in the germline V gene (reference sequence). The CDR3 contains 17 residues. Trimming left V 5 bases short and J 0 bases short, with 14 bases between. The CDR3 bases are TGTGCCAGCAGTGAGAGGACAAGGAGCTCCTATAATTCACCCCTCCACTTT. This gives the protein CASSERTRSSYNSPLHF.

As concerns this clone: Its ends do not fully match the called genes, so a read error is possible. This chain connects TRBV24-1 to TRBJ2-1; D might be TRBD1 (6 bases). This CDR3 region has 17 residues. CDR1 and CDR2 (germline): KGHDR, SFDVKD. DNA for the CDR3: TGTGCCACCAGTGACTCTACAGGGCTAGGGTCCTACAATAAGCAGTTCTTC. Translated: CATSDSTGLGSYNKQFF.

The gene calls are TRBV24-1 and TRBJ2-1, with TRBD1 matching 11 bases. Trimming removed 12 bases from V and 5 bases from J; junction bases left unmatched: 11. CDR3 length: 15 amino acids. CDR1 KGHDR and CDR2 SFDVKD come from the germline V gene. CDR3 residues: CASQLGTGGNNEQFF. CDR3 in DNA: TGTGCCTCCCAACTCGGGACAGGGGGGAACAATGAGCAGTTCTTC.

The rearrangement joins TRBV27 to TRBJ1-5; D may be TRBD1 (5 bases). The CDR3 is made up of 17 amino acids. Germline values: CDR1 MNHEY, CDR2 SMNVEV (reference sequence). Trimming stripped 10 bases from V and 0 bases from J, with 22 bases between. CDR3 sequence reads: CATRTSGTGGSNQPQHF. Here the CDR3 DNA reads TGTGCCACCAGAACGTCCGGGACCGGGGGTAGCAATCAGCCCCAGCATTTT.

V and J are TRBV27 and TRBJ2-2, with D possibly TRBD1 on 6 matching bases. This CDR3 spans 14 amino acids. Germline loops: CDR1 MNHEY, CDR2 SMNVEV (reference sequence). V lost 4 bases and J 4 bases, leaving 10 bases between the germline ends. The CDR3 DNA reads TGTGCCAGCAGTTACGGACAGACCACCGGGGAGCTGTTTTTT. Protein product: CASSYGQTTGELFF.

V gene TRBV2 combines with J gene TRBJ2-7; weak D call: TRBD1 (6 bases). The CDR3 has 14 residues. Germline V gives CDR1 SNHLY, CDR2 FYNNEI. Trimming stripped 5 bases from V and 2 bases from J, with 13 bases between. The CDR3 loop reads CASSLWTETYEQYF. CDR3 DNA: TGTGCCAGCAGTCTATGGACAGAGACCTACGAGCAGTACTTC.

The CDR3 DNA follows: TGTGCCAGCAGCCGTACTTACTACGAGCAGTACTTC. It translates to CASSRTYYEQYF. The chain is built from TRBV11-2 and TRBJ2-7; D unclear. CDR1 and CDR2 (germline): SGHAT, FQNNGV. Trimming removed 5 bases from V and 3 bases from J, with 8 bases in between. The CDR3 runs 12 residues.

The genes are TRBV11-2 and TRBJ2-6; 7 nucleotides match TRBD2. Looked up from germline, CDR1 is SGHAT and CDR2 is FQNNGV. The CDR3 consists of 14 residues. Unmatched junction bases numbered 1, after V lost 7 bases and J lost 1 base. CDR3 bases: TGTGCCAGCATCGGGGGGTCTGGGGCCAACGTCCTGACTTTC. Translation gives CASIGGSGANVLTF.

The chain couples TRBV29-1 to TRBJ2-2, with 11 positions matching TRBD1. Trimming took 6 bases from V and 3 from J; bases not matched to a gene: 3. This CDR3 comprises 14 residues. Germline V gives CDR1 SQVTM, CDR2 ANQGSEA. CDR3 loop: CSVWTGGDTGELFF. The CDR3 coding sequence is TGCAGCGTGTGGACAGGGGGCGACACCGGGGAGCTGTTTTTT.

The gene calls are TRBV15 and TRBJ2-7; D not certain. The CDR3 is made up of 15 amino acids. Germline loops: CDR1 LNHNV, CDR2 YYDKDF (reference sequence). V was trimmed by 3 bases and J by 3 bases, leaving 15 bases between them. Here the CDR3 DNA reads TGTGCCACCAGCAGGGAGTTGACCCCGTTCTACGAGCAGTACTTC. Encoded protein: CATSRELTPFYEQYF.

The rearrangement links TRBV5-8 to TRBJ2-1; 9 bases match TRBD1. Germline CDR1 SGHTS, CDR2 YDEGEE. V was clipped by 4 bases and J by 6 bases; unmatched bases: 8. The CDR3 has 15 amino acids. The CDR3 reads CASSAGQGSSNEQFF. CDR3 sequence (DNA): TGTGCCAGCAGCGCCGGACAGGGGTCCAGCAATGAGCAGTTCTTC.

The chain employs TRBV5-6 and TRBJ1-5; 7 nucleotides line up with TRBD1. This CDR3 is 18 amino acids long. V shed 7 bases and J 4 bases; nucleotides not matched to a gene: 20. Germline V CDR1 and CDR2: SGHDT, YYEEEE. The CDR3 reads CASELPGQPKRPNQPQHF. CDR3 DNA sequence: TGTGCCAGCGAACTGCCGGGACAGCCAAAACGGCCGAATCAGCCCCAGCATTTT. Full variable domain (rest looked up from reference TRBV5-6 and TRBJ1-5): DAGVTQSPTHLIKTRGQQVTLRCSPKSGHDTVSWYQQALGQGPQFIFQYYEEEERQRGNFPDRFSGHQFPNYSSELNVNALLLGDSALYLCASELPGQPKRPNQPQHFGDGTRLSIL.

The CDR3 DNA reads TGTGCCAGCAGCCAAGACCGGGTTTCCAATGAGCAGTTCTTC. This translates into CASSQDRVSNEQFF. J is TRBJ2-1 and V is TRBV3-1 (or the pseudogene TRBV3-2); D not resolved. This CDR3 contains 14 residues. V was cut by 0 bases and J by 6 bases, with 9 bases left in between. Germline values: CDR1 LGHDT, CDR2 YNNKEL (reference sequence).

This sequence joins TRBV18 and TRBJ2-1, with 10 positions matching TRBD2. This CDR3 has 16 residues. The germline V gene encodes CDR1 KGHSH and CDR2 LQKENI. V was pared by 3 bases and J by 3 bases, with 5 bases of the junction left unmatched. CDR3 in amino acids: CASSPPSGRVYNEQFF. CDR3 sequence (DNA): TGTGCCAGCTCACCCCCCAGCGGGAGGGTCTACAATGAGCAGTTCTTC.

V and J are TRBV6-1 and TRBJ1-6; no reliable D call. The CDR3 is made up of 15 amino acids. CDR1 is MNHNS, CDR2 SASEGT, per germline. V lost 3 bases, J lost 9 bases, and 15 bases lay in between. The CDR3 DNA follows: TGTGCCAGCAGTGATGACGGGTTTCTCACTTCACCCCTCCACTTT. This encodes CASSDDGFLTSPLHF.

The chain couples TRBV4-2 to TRBJ1-2, with 9 bases that match TRBD1. Trimming cost V 5 bases and J 6 bases; bases outside gene matches: 7. This CDR3 is 14 amino acids long. Germline V gives CDR1 LGHNA, CDR2 YNFKEQ. CDR3 DNA sequence: TGTGCCAGCAGCAAAACAGGGGGCGAGGATGGCTACACCTTC. It codes for CASSKTGGEDGYTF.

The V and J genes are TRBV18 and TRBJ2-1, with TRBD1 matching 9 bases. The CDR3 sequence is 14 residues long. V gave up 5 bases and J gave up 8 bases; unmatched junction bases: 7. From germline, CDR1 is KGHSH and CDR2 LQKENI. The CDR3, as DNA: TGTGCCAGCTCAGCGGACAGGGGAAGCCATGAGCAGTTCTTC. Translated: CASSADRGSHEQFF.

V is TRBV5-1 and J is TRBJ2-7; 10 bases fit TRBD1. The CDR3 totals 13 residues. CDR1 and CDR2 from the germline V gene are SGHRS and YFSETQ. Trimming removed 4 bases from V and 6 bases from J; junction bases left unmatched: 4. CDR3 sequence: CASSTRTGGEQYF. CDR3 DNA: TGCGCCAGCAGCACCCGGACAGGGGGCGAGCAGTACTTC.

The J gene is TRBJ1-1, the V gene TRBV9; TRBD1 aligns across 8 bases. Germline V CDR1 and CDR2: SGDLS, YYNGEE. The CDR3 is 16 amino acids. V lost 4 bases to trimming and J lost 1 base; unmatched junction nucleotides: 9. DNA for the CDR3: TGTGCCAGCAGCCCCGGACAGGGTGGCGAGAACACTGAAGCTTTCTTT. It is translated as CASSPGQGGENTEAFF.

The chain combines TRBV5-5 with TRBJ1-5, with D uncertain. V lost 0 bases and J 5 bases, leaving 15 bases between the germline ends. This CDR3 is built from 16 residues. Germline V gene sequence: CDR1 SGHKS, CDR2 YYEKEE (reference sequence). CDR3 residues: CASSLESPGNDQPQHF. The CDR3 DNA reads as TGTGCCAGCAGCTTGGAATCTCCAGGCAATGATCAGCCCCAGCATTTT. The whole variable domain, filled in from reference TRBV5-5 and TRBJ1-5, reads DAGVTQSPTHLIKTRGQQVTLRCSPISGHKSVSWYQQVLGQGPQFIFQYYEKEERGRGNFPDRFSARQFPNYSSELNVNALLLGDSALYLCASSLESPGNDQPQHFGDGTRLSIL.